This TCR beta chain was recorded in a study of T cell changes during pregnancy in multiple sclerosis. The CDR3 has 19 amino acids. The ends were cut back, 5 bases at V and 0 bases at J, with 20 bases in the middle. From germline, CDR1 is SEHNR and CDR2 FQNEAQ (reference sequence). Sequenced by immunoSEQ multiplex PCR; TCRdb stores in-frame clones only, minus some. The table records approximately 25,000 clones, about 88% of them present only once. Sequencing was performed on CD8+ T cells from peripheral blood mononuclear cells, taken in the second trimester of pregnancy. This chain uses TRBV7-9 with TRBJ1-6; D may be TRBD1 (5 bases). The origin of this receptor is a female donor with multiple sclerosis, enrolled in a pregnancy study. This chain's CDR3 is CASSMTSVTASSYNSPLHF. Written as DNA, the CDR3 is TGTGCCAGCAGCATGACCTCCGTGACAGCCAGCTCCTATAATTCACCCCTCCACTTT.